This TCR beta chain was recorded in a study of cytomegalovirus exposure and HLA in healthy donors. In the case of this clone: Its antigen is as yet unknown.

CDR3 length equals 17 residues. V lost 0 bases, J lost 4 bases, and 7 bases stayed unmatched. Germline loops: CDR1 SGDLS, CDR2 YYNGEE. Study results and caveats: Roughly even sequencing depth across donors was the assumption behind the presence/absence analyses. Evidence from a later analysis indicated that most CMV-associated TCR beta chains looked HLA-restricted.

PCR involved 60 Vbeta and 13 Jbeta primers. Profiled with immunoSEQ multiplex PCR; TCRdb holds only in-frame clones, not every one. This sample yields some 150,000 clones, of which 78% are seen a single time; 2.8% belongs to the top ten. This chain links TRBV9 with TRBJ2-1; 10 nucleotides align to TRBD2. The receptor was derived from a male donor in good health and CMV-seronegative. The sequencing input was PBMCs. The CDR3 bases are TGTGCCAGCAGCGTAGGGCCTAGCGGGGGCGTGTACAATGAGCAGTTCTTC. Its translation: CASSVGPSGGVYNEQFF.